Listed below are T cell receptor beta chains from one sample, sequenced in a study of shared clonotypes between healthy human individuals. The assay was immunoSEQ multiplex PCR, and TCRdb's table has in-frame clones only and misses some. The sample includes 400,000 to 550,000 clones, roughly 78% seen only once; the top ten take approximately 12%. Material for sequencing was PBMCs. The receptors here all came from a woman in her thirties or forties in good health. Some clones in this sample may be carry-over from other donors' samples. The CDR3 runs from the conserved cysteine through the conserved F or W. A D gene is named only where the DNA matches it firmly. Clone sizes are given selectively: once, few, many, or a class where the clone is expanded.

v_call	d_call	clone_size	j_call	cdr3_length	cdr3_aa	cdr3_nt
TRBV27	TRBD2	NA	TRBJ2-7	14	CASRPASGSGEQYF	TGTGCCAGCAGGCCCGCTAGCGGGAGTGGCGAGCAGTACTTC
TRBV28	NA	NA	TRBJ2-7	14	CASSLKPSSYEQYF	TGTGCCAGCAGTTTAAAGCCTAGCTCCTACGAGCAGTACTTC
TRBV18	TRBD1	NA	TRBJ2-7	18	CASSPSIRQGETPYEQYF	TGTGCCAGCTCACCATCGATACGACAGGGGGAGACTCCCTACGAGCAGTACTTC
TRBV18	NA	NA	TRBJ1-1	14	CASSPQGTVTEAFF	TGTGCCAGCTCACCACAGGGTACGGTCACTGAAGCTTTCTTT
TRBV10-3	TRBD2	NA	TRBJ2-7	15	CAISVGTSGIYEQYF	TGTGCCATCAGTGTCGGGACTAGCGGGATATACGAGCAGTACTTC
TRBV7-9	NA	NA	TRBJ2-3	16	CASSLAIFQSTDTQYF	TGTGCCAGCAGCTTAGCGATTTTCCAGAGCACAGATACGCAGTATTTT
TRBV7-3	NA	NA	TRBJ2-7	12	CASSPGGLEQYF	TGTGCCAGCAGCCCCGGGGGGCTCGAGCAGTACTTC
TRBV7-3	NA	NA	TRBJ2-7	14	CASGPRASSYEQYF	TGTGCCAGCGGGCCCAGGGCCAGCTCCTACGAGCAGTACTTC
TRBV18	TRBD1	NA	TRBJ1-3	16	CASSPQVGQGGNTIYF	TGTGCCAGCTCACCACAAGTTGGACAGGGTGGCAACACCATATATTTT
TRBV6-5	TRBD1	NA	TRBJ2-1	13	CASSPGTGRYLFF	TGTGCCAGCAGCCCCGGGACAGGGAGGTATCTGTTCTTC
TRBV5-1	NA	NA	TRBJ2-6	16	CASSLTPNSGANVLTF	TGCGCCAGCAGCTTGACACCCAACTCTGGGGCCAACGTCCTGACTTTC
TRBV5-1	NA	NA	TRBJ2-3	17	CASSSTGGSSGSDTQYF	TGCGCCAGCAGCTCGACAGGGGGCTCTAGCGGGAGTGATACGCAGTATTTT
TRBV28	TRBD1	NA	TRBJ2-1	16	CASSFTGTGAYNEQFF	TGTGCCAGCAGTTTTACCGGGACAGGGGCCTACAATGAGCAGTTCTTC
TRBV28	NA	NA	TRBJ2-3	16	CASSSTSGGYTDTQYF	TGTGCCAGCAGTTCCACTTCCGGCGGATACACAGATACGCAGTATTTT
TRBV7-3	TRBD1	NA	TRBJ1-1	13	CASSLRQGTEAFF	TGTGCCAGCAGCTTAAGACAGGGTACTGAAGCTTTCTTT
TRBV4-2	NA	few	TRBJ2-3	18	CASSQDWPLSVAADTQYF	TGTGCCAGCAGCCAAGACTGGCCCCTTAGCGTTGCGGCAGATACGCAGTATTTT
TRBV10-3	NA	few	TRBJ1-1	13	CAIRTTENTEAFF	TGTGCCATCAGGACGACAGAGAACACTGAAGCTTTCTTT
TRBV30	TRBD1	NA	TRBJ2-5	12	CAWSRGRETQYF	TGTGCCTGGAGTAGGGGGCGAGAGACCCAGTACTTC
TRBV7-6	NA	few	TRBJ2-7	13	CASSQDAAYEQYF	TGTGCCAGCAGCCAAGATGCGGCGTACGAGCAGTACTTC
TRBV28	TRBD2	NA	TRBJ2-1	17	CASSGLFSGSSYNEQFF	TGTGCCAGCAGTGGGTTATTTAGCGGGAGCTCCTACAATGAGCAGTTCTTC
TRBV6-5	NA	NA	TRBJ2-7	14	CASSSWQHAYEQYF	TGTGCCAGCAGCTCGTGGCAGCACGCCTACGAGCAGTACTTC
TRBV5-4	NA	NA	TRBJ2-2	15	CASSLYGRNTGELFF	TGTGCCAGCAGCTTGTACGGGAGGAACACCGGGGAGCTGTTTTTT
TRBV18	NA	NA	TRBJ1-1	14	CASSRGAENTEAFF	TGTGCCAGCTCACGAGGGGCGGAGAACACTGAAGCTTTCTTT
TRBV5-1	NA	NA	TRBJ1-3	15	CASSLVGISGNTIYF	TGCGCCAGCAGCTTGGTGGGAATCTCTGGAAACACCATATATTTT
TRBV10-3	NA	NA	TRBJ1-1	17	CAISESVLTGKNTEAFF	TGTGCCATCAGTGAATCTGTCCTTACAGGGAAGAACACTGAAGCTTTCTTT
TRBV6-6	NA	NA	TRBJ1-5	13	CASRPGTKQPQHF	TGTGCCAGCAGGCCTGGGACAAAACAGCCCCAGCATTTT
TRBV7-8	NA	NA	TRBJ2-1	16	CASSTERRAISNEQFF	TGTGCCAGCAGCACGGAGCGGAGGGCTATTTCAAATGAGCAGTTCTTC
TRBV7-9	TRBD2	NA	TRBJ2-7	15	CASSPRTSGNYEQYF	TGTGCCAGCAGCCCTAGGACTAGCGGGAACTACGAGCAGTACTTC
TRBV7-2	NA	NA	TRBJ2-3	16	CATSDLSEIWADTQYF	TGTGCCACCTCTGACCTCTCGGAGATATGGGCAGATACGCAGTATTTT
TRBV5-1	TRBD2	NA	TRBJ2-3	15	CASSSGTSVTDTQYF	TGCGCCAGCAGTTCCGGGACTAGCGTCACAGATACGCAGTATTTT
TRBV28	NA	NA	TRBJ1-4	15	CASSLVPVVNEKLFF	TGTGCCAGCAGTTTGGTCCCTGTGGTCAATGAAAAACTGTTTTTT
TRBV7-3	NA	NA	TRBJ2-3	16	CASSPETRSLADTQYF	TGTGCCAGCAGCCCGGAGACTCGTTCTCTGGCAGATACGCAGTATTTT
TRBV2	NA	NA	TRBJ2-7	13	CASSVGGVYEQYF	TGTGCCAGCAGTGTTGGAGGGGTTTACGAGCAGTACTTC
TRBV13	NA	NA	TRBJ1-1	12	CASSSTLREAFF	TGTGCCAGCAGCTCGACTTTGAGGGAAGCTTTCTTT
TRBV7-7	NA	NA	TRBJ2-5	14	CASSLGGVQETQYF	TGTGCTAGCAGCTTAGGGGGAGTGCAAGAGACCCAGTACTTC
TRBV5-1	TRBD1	NA	TRBJ2-5	15	CASSFGTGAQETQYF	TGCGCCAGCAGCTTTGGGACAGGGGCTCAAGAGACCCAGTACTTC
TRBV7-3	NA	NA	TRBJ1-4	18	CASSLGQGRVGTNEKLFF	TGTGCCAGCAGCTTAGGGCAGGGGCGGGTAGGAACTAATGAAAAACTGTTTTTT
TRBV11-2	NA	NA	TRBJ1-4	15	CASSLGSGTNEKLFF	TGTGCCAGCAGCTTAGGGTCAGGTACTAATGAAAAACTGTTTTTT
TRBV19	TRBD1	NA	TRBJ1-1	13	CASGRNRGSEAFF	TGTGCCAGTGGACGGAACAGGGGCTCTGAAGCTTTCTTT
TRBV6-9	NA	NA	TRBJ1-4	15	CASTMGWGTNEKLFF	TGTGCCAGCACTATGGGGTGGGGGACTAATGAAAAACTGTTTTTT